Presented here are 26 T cell receptor beta chains from one specimen sequenced in a study of T cells in Graves' hyperthyroidism and ophthalmopathy. Amplified TCR beta CDR3 regions derived from RNA transcripts. The primer set for the first-round RT-PCR of the TCR CDR3 was HTBI. TCRdb re-called the multiplex PCR reads with MiXCR, one entry per CDR3 protein. Of a few hundred thousand distinct CDR3 sequences listed, about 15% are singletons. Sequencing used blood. These receptors originate from a woman aged 25 to 39 with Graves' ophthalmopathy.

The chain joins TRBV14 to TRBJ1-1; 7 bases align to TRBD1. Germline assignment: CDR1 SGHDN and CDR2 FVKESK. There are 17 residues in the CDR3. V was clipped by 0 bases and J by 3 bases; unmatched bases: 10. The CDR3 region is CASSQDWLTGFHTEAFF. CDR3 nucleotides: TGTGCCAGCAGCCAAGACTGGTTGACAGGGTTTCACACTGAAGCTTTCTTT.

This clonotype has at least ten counts. DNA for the CDR3: TGTGCCGGGGGGCAGCGGGAGGGCCATGAGCAGTTCTTC. Residues: CAGGQREGHEQFF. V is TRBV2 and J is TRBJ2-1; TRBD2 agrees at 10 bases. Germline V gene data show CDR1 as SNHLY and CDR2 as FYNNEI. Unmatched junction bases numbered 9, after V lost 11 bases and J lost 8 bases. This CDR3 is built from 13 residues.

This clonotype occurred many times. V gene TRBV6-1 combines with J gene TRBJ2-1; D gene ambiguous. Per the germline V gene, CDR1 is MNHNS and CDR2 is SASEGT. The V end lost 6 bases, the J end lost 2 bases, and 11 bases lay between the germline ends. The CDR3 is 14 residues long. CDR3 region: CASRRLGPYNEQFF. As DNA, the CDR3 is TGTGCCAGCAGGAGGCTAGGACCCTACAATGAGCAGTTCTTC.

This clonotype was counted ten times or more. The chain joins TRBV5-1 to TRBJ2-2, with D perhaps TRBD1 (5 bases). Trimming took 2 bases from V and 6 from J, leaving 17 bases between them. The CDR3 totals 16 residues. Germline values: CDR1 SGHRS, CDR2 YFSETQ. The CDR3 spells CASSLGARDGAGELFF. The CDR3 DNA sequence: TGCGCCAGCAGCTTAGGGGCCAGGGATGGTGCCGGGGAGCTGTTTTTT.

This clonotype was picked up a small number of times. This chain links TRBV7-2 with TRBJ2-7, with 7 bases that match TRBD2. Germline assignment: CDR1 SGHTA and CDR2 FQGNSA. J was trimmed by 3 bases and V by 0 bases; bases with no gene match: 8. This CDR3 spans 16 amino acids. The CDR3: CASSLAAASGGYEQYF. The CDR3, as DNA: TGTGCCAGCAGCTTAGCCGCGGCTAGCGGAGGCTACGAGCAGTACTTC.

Notes on this clonotype: A read error may produce the germline difference seen at one junction end. The rearrangement uses TRBV7-2 and TRBJ2-1, with 8 bases aligning to TRBD1. The CDR3 contains 13 residues. Germline V gene lookup returns CDR1 SGHTA and CDR2 FQGNSA. In DNA form, the CDR3 reads TGTGCCAGCAGCTTAAACCCCGGACAGGGATTCGTCTTC. This sequence encodes CASSLNPGQGFVF.

As concerns this clonotype: A much larger clone lies one base from this, so it may be a read error. J is TRBJ1-1 and V is TRBV6-5; D unresolved. The V end lost 4 bases, the J end lost 4 bases, and 7 bases lay between the germline ends. CDR3 length equals 12 residues. Germline V CDR1 and CDR2: MNHEY, SVGAGI. DNA of the CDR3: TGTGCCAGCAGTTTCAGGTTCACTGAAGCTTTCTTT. Residues: CASSFRFTEAFF.

This clonotype was seen ten or more times. CDR3 protein: CASSEWGNTEAFF. Here the CDR3 DNA reads TGTGCCAGCAGTGAATGGGGGAACACTGAAGCTTTCTTT. The chain couples TRBV6-1 to TRBJ1-1; no clear D. The CDR3 has 13 amino acids. The V end was cut by 2 bases, the J end by 1 base, with 5 bases between. Germline CDR1 MNHNS, CDR2 SASEGT.

This clonotype was counted many times. The chain uses TRBV20-1 and TRBJ2-3; 14 nucleotides agree with TRBD2. The CDR3 consists of 15 residues. Germline assignment: CDR1 DFQATT and CDR2 SNEGSKA (reference sequence). Trimming removed 6 bases from V and 3 bases from J; junction bases left unmatched: 5. CDR3 coding DNA: TGCAGTGCACCGACTAGCGGGAGGGCTACAGATACGCAGTATTTT. Translated: CSAPTSGRATDTQYF.

The sample holds a few counts of this clonotype. The J gene is TRBJ2-1, the V gene TRBV6-2 or TRBV6-3, with D unresolved. With 0 bases removed from V and 5 bases from J, the gap between germline ends came to 5 bases. Germline V lookup: CDR1 MNHEY, CDR2 SVGEGT. CDR3 size: 13 residues. DNA for the CDR3: TGTGCCAGCAGTTACTCACCCGACAATGAGCAGTTCTTC. Amino acid sequence: CASSYSPDNEQFF.

The chain's CDR3 is CASSRDGNIQYF. In DNA form, the CDR3 reads TGTGCCAGCAGCAGGGACGGAAACATTCAGTACTTC. V is TRBV9 and J is TRBJ2-4, with D perhaps given as TRBD1 or TRBD2 (5 bases each). The V end was cut by 4 bases, the J end by 6 bases, with 8 bases between. In germline, CDR1 is SGDLS, CDR2 YYNGEE. The CDR3 covers 12 residues.

The V and J genes are TRBV27 and TRBJ2-6, with D possibly being TRBD1 or TRBD2 (6 bases each). Germline V gene lookup returns CDR1 MNHEY and CDR2 SMNVEV (reference sequence). The CDR3 is 19 amino acids. The ends were cut back, 6 bases at V and 0 bases at J, with 21 bases in the middle. The CDR3 nucleotides read TGTGCCAGCAGCCTTCTGCGCAGGGGAGGAACCTCTGGGGCCAACGTCCTGACTTTC. It is translated as CASSLLRRGGTSGANVLTF.

This clonotype has just one count. The chain is built from TRBV4-3 and TRBJ2-7, with D maybe TRBD2 (5 bases). Trimming stripped 4 bases from V and 4 bases from J, with 14 bases between. The germline V gene encodes CDR1 LGHNA and CDR2 YSLEER. The CDR3 extends over 14 amino acids. CDR3 sequence reads: CASSRGSYEYEQYF. CDR3 DNA sequence: TGCGCCAGCAGCCGCGGGTCGTATGAATACGAGCAGTACTTC.

V and J are TRBV6-2 or TRBV6-3 and TRBJ1-6; D unresolved. Germline V gives CDR1 MNHEY, CDR2 SVGEGT. Between the trimmed V and J ends, which lost 0 bases and 11 bases, there was a span of 5 bases. This CDR3 has 12 amino acids. CDR3 sequence: CASSYSTTPLHF. CDR3 nucleotide sequence: TGTGCCAGCAGTTACTCAACGACACCCCTCCACTTT.

This clonotype appeared many times. The rearrangement uses TRBV18 and TRBJ2-7; a weak D match, TRBD1 (6 bases). The CDR3 length is 13 residues. Trimming removed 2 bases at V and 2 bases at J, with 7 bases between. The V gene's germline CDR1 is KGHSH and CDR2 LQKENI. In DNA form, the CDR3 reads TGTGCCAGCTCACCAGACAGGACCTACGAGCAGTACTTC. Protein: CASSPDRTYEQYF.

There are a few counts of this clonotype. The rearrangement joins TRBV7-9 to TRBJ1-2; TRBD1 matches at 9 bases. Unmatched junction bases numbered 10, after V lost 2 bases and J lost 6 bases. This CDR3 is 16 amino acids long. In germline, CDR1 is SEHNR, CDR2 FQNEAQ (reference sequence). The CDR3 loop is CASSLSGGDRADGYTF. CDR3 coding DNA: TGTGCCAGCAGCTTATCTGGCGGGGACAGGGCTGATGGCTACACCTTC.

The chain uses TRBV6-2 or TRBV6-3 and TRBJ2-1; D not resolved. CDR3 size: 12 residues. V shed 4 bases and J shed 7 bases, with 8 bases lying between them. The germline V gene has CDR1 MNHEY and CDR2 SVGEGT. CDR3 sequence (DNA): TGTGCCAGCAGTTTCGGTCGTAATGAGCAGTTCTTC. Translation gives CASSFGRNEQFF.

This clonotype was counted at least ten times. The V and J genes are TRBV4-1 and TRBJ1-1, with 8 bases that match TRBD1. This CDR3 is built from 15 residues. After removal of 3 bases from V and 4 bases from J, the junction contained 7 bases not matched to a gene. The V gene's germline CDR1 is MGHRA and CDR2 YSYEKL. CDR3 region: CASSHRTGLGTEAFF. As DNA, the CDR3 is TGCGCCAGCAGCCACCGGACAGGGCTAGGCACTGAAGCTTTCTTT.

The genes are TRBV7-9 and TRBJ1-3; D gene uncertain. The CDR3 totals 14 residues. The V gene lost 2 bases and the J gene lost 4 bases, with 9 bases spanning the gap. Germline CDR1 is SEHNR and CDR2 is FQNEAQ (reference sequence). This chain's CDR3 is CASSLFNGGNTIYF. The DNA for the CDR3 is TGTGCCAGCAGCTTATTTAACGGGGGAAACACCATATATTTT. The full variable domain, completed using reference TRBV7-9 and TRBJ1-3, is DTGVSQNPRHKITKRGQNVTFRCDPISEHNRLYWYRQTLGQGPEFLTYFQNEAQLEKSRLLSDRFSAERPKGSFSTLEIQRTEQGDSAMYLCASSLFNGGNTIYFGEGSWLTVV.

This clonotype was picked up a small number of times. The chain couples TRBV2 to TRBJ2-5; tentatively, D is TRBD1 (5 bases). Per germline, CDR1 SNHLY and CDR2 FYNNEI. This CDR3 is 18 amino acids long. The V and J ends lost 3 bases and 5 bases respectively, with 25 bases between them. CDR3 amino acids: CASSDGALSRPDEETQYF. For the CDR3, the DNA is TGTGCCAGCAGTGATGGGGCCCTGAGCAGACCGGATGAGGAGACCCAGTACTTC. The complete variable domain, with remaining parts taken from reference TRBV2 and TRBJ2-5, reads EPEVTQTPSHQVTQMGQEVILRCVPISNHLYFYWYRQILGQKVEFLVSFYNNEISEKSEIFDDQFSVERPDGSNFTLKIRSTKLEDSAMYFCASSDGALSRPDEETQYFGPGTRLLVL.

Ten or more counts support this clonotype. The chain links TRBV5-6 to TRBJ2-7; D unclear. There are 15 residues in the CDR3. V lost 2 bases, J lost 2 bases, and 14 bases lay in between. CDR1 and CDR2 from the germline V gene are SGHDT and YYEEEE. DNA of the CDR3: TGTGCCAGCAGCTTTTTCGGAGCTGAACCCTACGAGCAGTACTTC. It is translated as CASSFFGAEPYEQYF.

The V call is TRBV7-2, the J call TRBJ2-7; D assignment may be TRBD1 or TRBD2 (5 bases each). This CDR3 is built from 14 residues. Trimming removed 4 bases at V and 2 bases at J, with 12 bases between. Germline V gives CDR1 SGHTA, CDR2 FQGNSA. The CDR3 nucleotides read TGTGCCAGCAGCTCAAAAGGGGAGCCCTACGAGCAGTACTTC. This codes for CASSSKGEPYEQYF. Using reference TRBV7-2 and TRBJ2-7 for the parts outside the CDR3, the full variable domain is GAGVSQSPSNKVTEKGKDVELRCDPISGHTALYWYRQSLGQGLEFLIYFQGNSAPDKSGLPSDRFSAERTGGSVSTLTIQRTQQEDSAVYLCASSSKGEPYEQYFGPGTRLTVT.

With respect to this clonotype: A read error is possible here, since a much larger clone lies one base away. Since no conserved phenylalanine or tryptophan closes the CDR3, a read error is the likely cause. The chain joins TRBV7-2 to TRBJ1-2, with D unclear. The CDR3 is 15 residues long. CDR1 SGHTA and CDR2 FQGNSA come from the germline V gene. V shed 1 base and J shed 0 bases, with 9 bases lying between them. This CDR3 is CASSLGAGPNYGYTL. The CDR3 DNA is TGTGCCAGCAGCTTAGGCGCTGGTCCTAACTATGGCTACACCCTC.

This clonotype was seen only a few times. J is TRBJ1-6 and V is TRBV10-3; 7 bases map to TRBD1. The V and J ends lost 9 bases and 8 bases, in that order; junction bases with no gene match: 13. The CDR3 is 15 residues long. The germline CDR1 and CDR2 sequences are ENHRY and SYGVKD. CDR3 residues: CAISPTGARDSPLHF. The CDR3 nucleotides are TGTGCCATTTCCCCTACAGGGGCTCGTGATTCACCCCTCCACTTT.

This clonotype showed up many times. This sequence joins TRBV20-1 and TRBJ1-1; a possible D gene is TRBD1 (5 bases). In germline, CDR1 is DFQATT, CDR2 SNEGSKA (reference sequence). The CDR3 is 17 amino acids. Trimming cost V 0 bases and J 1 base, with 18 bases left between them. Here the CDR3 reads CSARDLRMAGRNTEAFF. The CDR3 nucleotides read TGCAGTGCTAGAGATTTAAGGATGGCAGGGAGGAACACTGAAGCTTTCTTT.

This clonotype occurred many times. The rearrangement joins TRBV2 to TRBJ2-5; TRBD2 aligns across 11 bases. Germline trimming cut 1 base from V and 4 bases from J; bases unmatched to any gene: 2. CDR3 length equals 15 residues. From germline, CDR1 is SNHLY and CDR2 FYNNEI. The CDR3 loop reads CASSEVGTSGETQYF. The DNA of the CDR3 is TGTGCCAGCAGTGAAGTGGGGACTAGCGGAGAGACCCAGTACTTC.